The 11 T cell receptor beta chains listed next were all sequenced from one sample in a study of cytomegalovirus exposure and HLA in healthy donors (dated by TCRdb to the late 2010s). The library was built by means of the immunoSEQ multiplex PCR assay. For the multiplex PCR, a mixture combining 60 forward primers for TCR Vbeta segments and 13 reverse primers for TCR Jbeta segments was used. The table was pulled from immuneACCESS by TCRdb, which kept in-frame rearrangements only. Such tables lose some clones; where checked, under half of the loss comes from unresolved V genes, and the rest has no known cause. Across this sample there are approximately 140,000 clones, with 60% to 85% seen only once. Together, the top ten hold around 1.9% of the sample. Sequences were obtained from PBMCs. These receptors came from a woman in her thirties or forties in good health and CMV-seronegative.

The chain recombines TRBV5-6 with TRBJ2-7; D is possibly TRBD1 (5 bases). This CDR3 spans 13 amino acids. From germline, CDR1 is SGHDT and CDR2 YYEEEE. V was cut by 0 bases and J by 5 bases, with 9 bases left in between. The CDR3 region has the DNA TGTGCCAGCAGCTTGGTGGCAGGGAACGAGCAGTACTTC. Translated: CASSLVAGNEQYF.

The genes are TRBV5-4 and TRBJ1-4; the D gene is possibly TRBD1 (6 bases). The germline V gene has CDR1 SGHNT and CDR2 YYREEE (reference sequence). Trimming stripped 5 bases from V and 3 bases from J, with 14 bases between. CDR3 length: 15 amino acids. The CDR3, as DNA: TGTGCCAGCAGTGATCAGGGGACACCTAATGAAAAACTGTTTTTT. Its protein is CASSDQGTPNEKLFF.

In its sample, this clone was seen once. This chain links TRBV6-1 with TRBJ2-4; D remains ambiguous. Trimming took off 2 bases at V and 0 bases at J, with 14 bases between the two ends. The germline V gene has CDR1 MNHNS and CDR2 SASEGT. The CDR3 sequence is 17 residues long. CDR3: CASSEHEVPLAKNIQYF. The CDR3 DNA follows: TGTGCCAGCAGTGAACACGAGGTCCCCTTAGCCAAAAACATTCAGTACTTC.

This sequence joins TRBV16 and TRBJ2-7, with D possibly TRBD1 on 6 matching bases. The CDR3 is made up of 14 amino acids. Trimming cost V 0 bases and J 4 bases, with 10 bases left between them. Germline CDR1 KGHSY, CDR2 FQNENV. Written as DNA, the CDR3 is TGTGCCAGCAGCCAATCAACAGGGTCGTACGAGCAGTACTTC. Protein product: CASSQSTGSYEQYF.

This chain joins TRBV6-5 and TRBJ1-1, with a tentative D call TRBD1 (5 bases). CDR1 is MNHEY, CDR2 SVGAGI, per germline. Trimming took off 7 bases at V and 4 bases at J, with 19 bases between the two ends. The CDR3 runs 15 residues. The CDR3, as DNA: TGTGCCAGCACCCTAGGGAGGGGTAGGGGCACTGAAGCTTTCTTT. Translation: CASTLGRGRGTEAFF.

There are a few counts of this clone. This chain links TRBV6-1 with TRBJ1-3, with D possibly being TRBD1 (6 bases). The germline V gene encodes CDR1 MNHNS and CDR2 SASEGT. The V end lost 3 bases, the J end lost 4 bases, and 22 bases lay between the germline ends. There are 18 residues in the CDR3. Here the CDR3 reads CASSDPGRRGQLGNTIYF. CDR3 DNA: TGTGCCAGCAGTGATCCGGGGCGGCGGGGGCAGTTGGGAAACACCATATATTTT.

There are a few counts of this clone. The CDR3 spells CASSFPQGREAFF. CDR3 sequence (DNA): TGTGCCAGCAGCTTCCCCCAGGGTCGGGAAGCTTTCTTT. V is TRBV7-9 and J is TRBJ1-1, with TRBD1 as a possible D gene (5 bases). V was clipped by 3 bases and J by 8 bases, with 13 bases between them. Germline loops: CDR1 SEHNR, CDR2 FQNEAQ (reference sequence). CDR3 length: 13 residues. Variable domain in full (rest from reference TRBV7-9 and TRBJ1-1): DTGVSQNPRHKITKRGQNVTFRCDPISEHNRLYWYRQTLGQGPEFLTYFQNEAQLEKSRLLSDRFSAERPKGSFSTLEIQRTEQGDSAMYLCASSFPQGREAFFGQGTRLTVV.

The V call is TRBV28, the J call TRBJ1-4, with D maybe TRBD1 (6 bases). With 3 bases removed from V and 10 bases from J, the gap between germline ends came to 9 bases. In germline, CDR1 is MDHEN, CDR2 SYDVKM. The CDR3 runs 12 residues. CDR3 in amino acids: CASSFGGAKLFF. The CDR3 DNA follows: TGTGCCAGCAGTTTCGGGGGGGCAAAACTGTTTTTT.

The DNA of the CDR3 is TGTGCCAGCAGCTCGGAGACAGGGGAGGACAACACCATATATTTT. This translates into CASSSETGEDNTIYF. The V call is TRBV11-2, the J call TRBJ1-3; TRBD1 aligns across 8 bases. CDR3 size: 15 residues. CDR1 is SGHAT and CDR2 is FQNNGV in the germline V gene. The junction had 9 bases not matched to a gene; V was cut back by 4 bases and J by 7 bases.

This rearrangement joins TRBV19 to TRBJ1-5, with TRBD1 as a possible D gene (5 bases). CDR1 and CDR2 from the germline V gene are LNHDA and SQIVND (reference sequence). V was cut by 7 bases and J by 5 bases, with 12 bases left in between. The CDR3 contains 13 residues. This CDR3 is CASNSRADQPQHF. The DNA for the CDR3 is TGTGCCAGTAACTCCAGGGCAGATCAGCCCCAGCATTTT.

This chain connects TRBV29-1 to TRBJ2-1; tentatively, D is TRBD1 (6 bases). V lost 3 bases and J lost 7, with 16 bases in between. The CDR3 totals 14 residues. Looked up from germline, CDR1 is SQVTM and CDR2 is ANQGSEA. The CDR3 spells CSVDVGAGSNEQFF. CDR3 DNA sequence: TGCAGCGTTGATGTGGGGGCAGGTTCAAATGAGCAGTTCTTC.